These T cell receptor beta chains were read from a single sample in a study of shared clonotypes between healthy human individuals. Sequenced by immunoSEQ multiplex PCR; TCRdb stores in-frame clones only, minus some. Counted here are fewer than 2.5 million clones, approximately 93% occurring once; the ten biggest clones make up approximately 0.35%. The sequenced sample was naive CD4+ T cells from PBMCs. All receptors derive from a man aged 18 to 30 in good health. Some clones in this sample may be carry-over from other donors' samples. CDR3s include the opening cysteine and the closing phenylalanine or tryptophan. A D gene is named only where the DNA matches it firmly. Rows may omit the clone size; those that give it use once, few, many or a size class.

clone_size: -; d_call: TRBD1; v_call: TRBV7-2; j_call: TRBJ2-1; cdr3_aa: CASSFEDRAWNEQFF; cdr3_nt: TGTGCCAGCAGCTTCGAGGACAGGGCCTGGAATGAGCAGTTCTTC
clone_size: -; d_call: TRBD1; v_call: TRBV10-2; j_call: TRBJ1-4; cdr3_aa: CASRALQGSNEKLFF; cdr3_nt: TGCGCCAGCAGGGCGCTACAGGGGTCTAATGAAAAACTGTTTTTT
clone_size: -; d_call: -; v_call: TRBV6-6; j_call: TRBJ2-5; cdr3_aa: CASSYEALKETQYF; cdr3_nt: TGTGCCAGCAGCTACGAGGCTTTAAAAGAGACCCAGTACTTC
clone_size: -; d_call: -; v_call: TRBV5-1; j_call: TRBJ2-5; cdr3_aa: CASRRDVGETQYF; cdr3_nt: TGCGCCAGCAGGCGGGACGTAGGGGAGACCCAGTACTTC
clone_size: -; d_call: -; v_call: TRBV12-5; j_call: TRBJ2-2; cdr3_aa: CASATSGELFF; cdr3_nt: TGTGCTAGTGCCACGTCCGGGGAGCTGTTTTTT
clone_size: -; d_call: -; v_call: TRBV7-2; j_call: TRBJ2-3; cdr3_aa: CASSPQASGVRNTQYF; cdr3_nt: TGTGCCAGCAGCCCCCAGGCGTCCGGGGTGCGTAATACGCAGTATTTT
clone_size: -; d_call: -; v_call: TRBV28; j_call: TRBJ2-7; cdr3_aa: CASSLYVYEQYF; cdr3_nt: TGTGCCAGCAGTTTGTACGTCTACGAGCAGTACTTC
clone_size: -; d_call: -; v_call: TRBV12-5; j_call: TRBJ2-3; cdr3_aa: CASGLVGTDTQYF; cdr3_nt: TGTGCTAGTGGTTTGGTAGGCACAGATACGCAGTATTTT
clone_size: -; d_call: TRBD1; v_call: TRBV5-4; j_call: TRBJ1-2; cdr3_aa: CASSLVQGGYGYTF; cdr3_nt: TGTGCCAGCAGCTTGGTCCAGGGGGGGTATGGCTACACCTTC
clone_size: -; d_call: -; v_call: TRBV2; j_call: TRBJ2-5; cdr3_aa: CASSAQNFRGETQYF; cdr3_nt: TGTGCCAGCAGTGCTCAGAATTTTAGGGGGGAGACCCAGTACTTC
clone_size: -; d_call: -; v_call: TRBV2; j_call: TRBJ2-7; cdr3_aa: CASSTRQRRSYEQYF; cdr3_nt: TGTGCCAGCAGTACTCGACAGCGACGGTCCTACGAGCAGTACTTC
clone_size: -; d_call: TRBD2; v_call: TRBV12-5; j_call: TRBJ2-5; cdr3_aa: CASSEGLAGGQETQYF; cdr3_nt: TGTGCTAGTTCAGAGGGACTAGCGGGAGGCCAAGAGACCCAGTACTTC
clone_size: -; d_call: -; v_call: TRBV18; j_call: TRBJ1-4; cdr3_aa: CASSPNRDGYNEKLFF; cdr3_nt: TGTGCCAGCTCACCGAACCGGGACGGTTATAATGAAAAACTGTTTTTT
clone_size: -; d_call: -; v_call: TRBV9; j_call: TRBJ2-3; cdr3_aa: CASSSQATVTDTQYF; cdr3_nt: TGTGCCAGCAGCTCCCAAGCGACAGTCACAGATACGCAGTATTTT
clone_size: -; d_call: -; v_call: TRBV28; j_call: TRBJ1-6; cdr3_aa: CASSFPRWDPGQVPYNSPLHF; cdr3_nt: TGTGCCAGCAGTTTCCCCCGATGGGATCCAGGTCAGGTCCCCTATAATTCACCCCTCCACTTT
clone_size: once; d_call: TRBD1; v_call: TRBV7-2; j_call: TRBJ1-4; cdr3_aa: CASSARQGPNEKLFF; cdr3_nt: TGTGCCAGCAGCGCTCGACAGGGTCCTAATGAAAAACTGTTTTTT
clone_size: -; d_call: -; v_call: TRBV29-1; j_call: TRBJ1-5; cdr3_aa: CSVQISSNQPQHF; cdr3_nt: TGCAGCGTTCAGATATCTAGCAATCAGCCCCAGCATTTT
clone_size: once; d_call: TRBD1; v_call: TRBV9; j_call: TRBJ1-2; cdr3_aa: CASSGTGQGFSGYTF; cdr3_nt: TGTGCCAGCAGCGGGACGGGACAGGGATTCTCTGGCTACACCTTC
clone_size: -; d_call: TRBD1; v_call: TRBV19; j_call: TRBJ2-1; cdr3_aa: CASIDRGRGPNEQFF; cdr3_nt: TGTGCCAGTATCGATAGGGGCAGGGGGCCCAATGAGCAGTTCTTC
clone_size: -; d_call: TRBD2; v_call: TRBV25-1; j_call: TRBJ2-5; cdr3_aa: CASSWTSIETQYF; cdr3_nt: TGTGCCAGCAGTTGGACTAGTATTGAGACCCAGTACTTC
clone_size: -; d_call: TRBD1; v_call: TRBV7-3; j_call: TRBJ1-1; cdr3_aa: CASSLEGGTGTEAFF; cdr3_nt: TGTGCCAGCAGCCTGGAAGGGGGCACGGGCACTGAAGCTTTCTTT
clone_size: -; d_call: -; v_call: TRBV5-6; j_call: TRBJ2-1; cdr3_aa: CASSPLQGLSSYNEQFF; cdr3_nt: TGTGCCAGCAGCCCCTTACAGGGACTAAGCTCCTACAATGAGCAGTTCTTC
clone_size: -; d_call: -; v_call: TRBV27; j_call: TRBJ1-2; cdr3_aa: CASSMEGAYGYTF; cdr3_nt: TGTGCCAGCAGTATGGAAGGCGCCTATGGCTACACCTTC
clone_size: -; d_call: TRBD1; v_call: TRBV27; j_call: TRBJ1-5; cdr3_aa: CASRPTGYNQPQHF; cdr3_nt: TGTGCCAGCAGGCCGACAGGGTACAATCAGCCCCAGCATTTT
clone_size: -; d_call: -; v_call: TRBV2; j_call: TRBJ2-2; cdr3_aa: CASRVDQGRTGELFF; cdr3_nt: TGTGCCAGCAGAGTAGACCAGGGGCGCACCGGGGAGCTGTTTTTT
clone_size: -; d_call: -; v_call: TRBV18; j_call: TRBJ1-1; cdr3_aa: CASSPNRVGNTEAFF; cdr3_nt: TGTGCCAGCTCACCGAACAGGGTTGGGAACACTGAAGCTTTCTTT